The 23 T cell receptor beta chains below come from one sample, sequenced in a study of Graves' ophthalmopathy and Graves' hyperthyroidism. Amplification from RNA transcripts yielded the TCR beta CDR3 regions. HTBI primers were employed in first-round RT-PCR, then a second-round multiplex PCR followed. TCRdb independently ran MiXCR on the multiplex PCR reads; one entry per CDR3 protein. This repertoire shows about 240,000 distinct CDR3 sequences, around 50% found once; its top ten account for roughly half. Sequencing used peripheral blood. The receptors shown here come from an adult man with Graves' ophthalmopathy.

The rearrangement uses TRBV19 and TRBJ2-5; no firm D call. The CDR3 length is 16 residues. Looked up from germline, CDR1 is LNHDA and CDR2 is SQIVND (reference sequence). The ends were cut back, 7 bases at V and 3 bases at J, with 21 bases in the middle. This CDR3 reads CASTQPGSWEKETQYF. CDR3 in DNA: TGTGCCAGTACCCAACCCGGGTCTTGGGAAAAAGAGACCCAGTACTTC.

The chain has TRBV20-1 and TRBJ1-1; D call uncertain. The CDR3 length is 13 residues. V gave up 0 bases and J gave up 0 bases, with 5 bases separating them. Germline CDR1 is DFQATT and CDR2 is SNEGSKA (reference sequence). The DNA of the CDR3 is TGCAGTGCTAGAGAGGACGTGAACACTGAAGCTTTCTTT. Encoded protein: CSAREDVNTEAFF.

This clonotype was recorded many times. The gene calls are TRBV24-1 and TRBJ1-1, with D unresolved. V shed 4 bases and J shed 1 base, with 9 bases lying between them. Per the germline V gene, CDR1 is KGHDR and CDR2 is SFDVKD. The CDR3 covers 14 residues. The CDR3 region has the DNA TGTGCCACCAGTGACGCGGGCCCGAACACTGAAGCTTTCTTT. This sequence encodes CATSDAGPNTEAFF.

This clonotype was seen only a few times. CDR3 region: CASSLQGAGHEQYF. The CDR3 DNA reads TGTGCCAGCAGCCTACAGGGGGCGGGCCACGAGCAGTACTTC. V gene TRBV5-4 combines with J gene TRBJ2-7, with 9 bases matching TRBD1. The CDR3 has 14 amino acids. Trimming removed 4 bases from V and 5 bases from J; junction bases left unmatched: 7. CDR1 is SGHNT, CDR2 YYREEE, per germline (reference sequence).

The chain recombines TRBV25-1 with TRBJ2-5; D is unclear. This CDR3 is built from 14 residues. Trimming cost V 2 bases and J 5 bases, with 12 bases left between them. The germline V gene encodes CDR1 MGHDK and CDR2 SYGVNS. The CDR3 sequence is CASSEAKAQETQYF. The CDR3 DNA reads TGTGCCAGCAGTGAAGCTAAGGCTCAGGAGACCCAGTACTTC.

A few counts support this clonotype. The V gene is TRBV7-9, the J gene TRBJ2-5; D gene ambiguous. In germline, CDR1 is SEHNR, CDR2 FQNEAQ (reference sequence). V shed 9 bases and J shed 4 bases, with 12 bases lying between them. The CDR3 has 12 residues. The CDR3 spells CASSRVAETQYF. CDR3 coding DNA: TGTGCCAGTAGTCGGGTGGCAGAGACCCAGTACTTC.

The rearrangement joins TRBV9 to TRBJ1-6; a weak D match, TRBD1 (5 bases). Per the germline V gene, CDR1 is SGDLS and CDR2 is YYNGEE. The CDR3 runs to 14 residues. Between the trimmed V and J ends, which lost 4 bases and 14 bases, there was a span of 19 bases. The CDR3 nucleotides read TGTGCCAGCAGCCCTCTAGGGACGTGGATCGCCCTCCACTTT. Translated, it gives CASSPLGTWIALHF. The whole variable domain, remainder taken from reference TRBV9 and TRBJ1-6, is DSGVTQTPKHLITATGQRVTLRCSPRSGDLSVYWYQQSLDQGLQFLIQYYNGEERAKGNILERFSAQQFPDLHSELNLSSLELGDSALYFCASSPLGTWIALHFGNGTRLTVT.

This clonotype was counted between two and nine times. This chain uses TRBV5-1 with TRBJ1-1; D unresolved. The CDR3 contains 15 residues. In germline, CDR1 is SGHRS, CDR2 YFSETQ. Trimming cost V 0 bases and J 0 bases, with 9 bases left between them. The CDR3 protein is CASSLVPHMNTEAFF. For the CDR3, the DNA is TGCGCCAGCAGCTTGGTCCCACACATGAACACTGAAGCTTTCTTT.

The chain couples TRBV11-2 to TRBJ1-4, with no clear D. Germline V gene sequence: CDR1 SGHAT, CDR2 FQNNGV. Trimming pared 2 bases from V and 5 bases from J, leaving 9 bases between. The length of the CDR3 is 14 residues. In nucleotides, the CDR3 is TGTGCCAGCAGCTTAATACCGGGAAATGAAAAACTGTTTTTT. Translated, it gives CASSLIPGNEKLFF. Looking up the rest from reference TRBV11-2 and TRBJ1-4 gives the full variable domain: EAGVAQSPRYKIIEKRQSVAFWCNPISGHATLYWYQQILGQGPKLLIQFQNNGVVDDSQLPKDRFSAERLKGVDSTLKIQPAKLEDSAVYLCASSLIPGNEKLFFGSGTQLSVL.

This clonotype was counted ten times or more. V is TRBV29-1 and J is TRBJ1-5; no definite D call. The CDR3 consists of 12 residues. The V and J ends lost 4 bases and 4 bases respectively, with 8 bases between them. Germline loops: CDR1 SQVTM, CDR2 ANQGSEA. For the CDR3, the DNA is TGCAGCGTTGGGTGGGAGAATCAGCCCCAGCATTTT. It encodes CSVGWENQPQHF.

This sequence joins TRBV6-4 and TRBJ1-4; TRBD1 matches at 9 bases. Unmatched junction bases numbered 8, after V lost 5 bases and J lost 7 bases. In germline, CDR1 is MRHNA, CDR2 SNTAGT. This CDR3 spans 15 amino acids. The CDR3 protein is CASSLTGTGPEKLFF. For the CDR3, the DNA is TGTGCCAGCAGTCTCACCGGGACAGGGCCTGAAAAACTGTTTTTT.

The chain has TRBV6-6 and TRBJ1-1, with D unresolved. This CDR3 spans 13 amino acids. Deletions cut 2 bases from V and 6 bases from J, with 10 bases between. Per germline, CDR1 MNHNY and CDR2 SVGAGI (reference sequence). The CDR3 sequence: CASSYEVPSEAFF. The CDR3 DNA is TGTGCCAGCAGTTACGAGGTCCCATCTGAAGCTTTCTTT.

The J gene is TRBJ2-2, the V gene TRBV7-8, with TRBD1 as a possible D gene (5 bases). The CDR3 has 13 residues. V lost 1 base and J lost 8, with 8 bases in between. CDR1 and CDR2 (germline): SGHVS, FQNEAQ. In DNA, the CDR3 is TGTGCCAGCAGCTTAGAACAGGAGGGGGAGCTGTTTTTT. Translation gives CASSLEQEGELFF. Full variable domain (rest looked up from reference TRBV7-8 and TRBJ2-2): GAGVSQSPRYKVAKRGQDVALRCDPISGHVSLFWYQQALGQGPEFLTYFQNEAQLDKSGLPSDRFFAERPEGSVSTLKIQRTQQEDSAVYLCASSLEQEGELFFGEGSRLTVL.

The V call is TRBV5-8, the J call TRBJ1-5; possible D gene TRBD1, 5 bases. V lost 4 bases to trimming and J lost 3 bases, with 14 bases between them. From germline, CDR1 is SGHTS and CDR2 YDEGEE. CDR3 size: 15 residues. CDR3 in amino acids: CASSPSGRVNQPQHF. In DNA, the CDR3 is TGTGCCAGCAGCCCTAGTGGCAGGGTCAATCAGCCCCAGCATTTT.

J is TRBJ2-3 and V is TRBV29-1, with TRBD2 identical over 9 bases. CDR3 length equals 14 residues. Trimming cost V 5 bases and J 3 bases; bases outside gene matches: 6. Germline CDR1 and CDR2: SQVTM and ANQGSEA. The CDR3 DNA follows: TGCAGCGTTACGCGGGAGGGCGGAACAGATACGCAGTATTTT. Protein: CSVTREGGTDTQYF.

This sequence joins TRBV10-3 and TRBJ2-7; D gene ambiguous. The CDR3 spans 12 residues. Germline V gene sequence: CDR1 ENHRY, CDR2 SYGVKD. V gave up 5 bases and J gave up 2 bases, with 7 bases separating them. The CDR3 here is CAISTATYEQYF. CDR3 bases: TGTGCCATCAGTACGGCTACCTACGAGCAGTACTTC.

J is TRBJ1-5 and V is TRBV10-3, with a possible D match to TRBD1 (6 bases). Germline loops: CDR1 ENHRY, CDR2 SYGVKD. Trimming took off 10 bases at V and 0 bases at J, with 13 bases between the two ends. This CDR3 is 14 amino acids long. Written as DNA, the CDR3 is TGTGCCACCAGGGACAAACTTAGCAATCAGCCCCAGCATTTT. Protein: CATRDKLSNQPQHF.

J is TRBJ2-7 and V is TRBV7-9; TRBD1 aligns across 7 bases. This CDR3 spans 15 amino acids. V lost 5 bases, J lost 5 bases, and 12 bases stayed unmatched. Germline V gene sequence: CDR1 SEHNR, CDR2 FQNEAQ (reference sequence). The CDR3 DNA is TGTGCCAGCAGCGCCCGACAGGGTTTGATGGACGAGCAGTACTTC. The encoded protein is CASSARQGLMDEQYF.

Remarks on this clonotype: A much larger clone lies a single base off, so this may be a read error. The V gene is TRBV2, the J gene TRBJ1-2, with a possible D match to TRBD1 (6 bases). Germline V gene lookup returns CDR1 SNHLY and CDR2 FYNNEI. The CDR3 has 13 amino acids. For the CDR3, the DNA is TGTGCCAGCAGTGAGGACCGACAGGCTGGCCACACCTTC. Translation gives CASSEDRQAGHTF.

The chain links TRBV19 to TRBJ2-7; 7 bases agree with TRBD2. The CDR3 extends over 13 amino acids. Unmatched junction bases numbered 6, after V lost 3 bases and J lost 7 bases. CDR1 is LNHDA, CDR2 SQIVND, per germline (reference sequence). CDR3 sequence (DNA): TGTGCCAGTAGTATTCGGGGGGTTGAAGAGCAGTACTTC. Translation: CASSIRGVEEQYF.

The V and J genes are TRBV2 and TRBJ2-2, with a weak D call TRBD1 (5 bases). This CDR3 region has 15 residues. Trimming shortened V by 5 bases and J by 6 bases, and 16 bases separated the two germline ends. Per germline, CDR1 SNHLY and CDR2 FYNNEI. The CDR3 bases are TGTGCCAGCAGTTACGGTCAGGGAACATCCGGGGAGCTGTTTTTT. This sequence encodes CASSYGQGTSGELFF.

This clonotype was detected only a few times. The V call is TRBV4-2, the J call TRBJ1-5; 8 positions agree with TRBD1. CDR1 LGHNA and CDR2 YNFKEQ come from the germline V gene. The CDR3 is made up of 14 amino acids. The V and J ends lost 4 bases and 5 bases, in that order; junction bases with no gene match: 4. The CDR3 region is CASSPGQGHQPQHF. The CDR3 nucleotides read TGTGCCAGCAGCCCTGGACAGGGACATCAGCCCCAGCATTTT.

The rearrangement uses TRBV7-9 and TRBJ1-1, with D possibly matching TRBD1 (5 bases). Between the trimmed V and J ends, which lost 3 bases and 4 bases, there was a span of 12 bases. Per germline, CDR1 SEHNR and CDR2 FQNEAQ (reference sequence). The CDR3 consists of 14 residues. Here the CDR3 reads CASSLGGSATEAFF. The CDR3 nucleotides are TGTGCCAGCAGCTTGGGGGGGTCGGCCACTGAAGCTTTCTTT.